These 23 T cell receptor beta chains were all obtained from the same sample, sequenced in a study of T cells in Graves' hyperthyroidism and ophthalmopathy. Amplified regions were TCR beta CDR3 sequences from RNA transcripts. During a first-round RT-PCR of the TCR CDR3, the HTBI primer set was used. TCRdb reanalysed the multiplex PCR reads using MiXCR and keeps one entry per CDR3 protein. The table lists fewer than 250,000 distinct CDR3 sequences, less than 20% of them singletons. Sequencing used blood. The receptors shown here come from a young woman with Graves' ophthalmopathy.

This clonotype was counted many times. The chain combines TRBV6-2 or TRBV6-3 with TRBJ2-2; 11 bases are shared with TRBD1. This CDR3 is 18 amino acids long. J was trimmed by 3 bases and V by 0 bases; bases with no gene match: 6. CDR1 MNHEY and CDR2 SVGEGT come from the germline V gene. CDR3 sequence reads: CASSYSPGTGGDTGELFF. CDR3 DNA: TGTGCCAGCAGTTACTCGCCGGGGACAGGGGGGGACACCGGGGAGCTGTTTTTT.

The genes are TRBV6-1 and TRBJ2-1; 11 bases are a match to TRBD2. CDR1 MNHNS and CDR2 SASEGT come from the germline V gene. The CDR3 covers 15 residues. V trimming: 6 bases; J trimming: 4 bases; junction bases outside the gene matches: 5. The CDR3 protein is CASSIRTSGYNEQFF. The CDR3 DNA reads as TGTGCCAGCAGCATCCGGACTAGCGGGTACAATGAGCAGTTCTTC.

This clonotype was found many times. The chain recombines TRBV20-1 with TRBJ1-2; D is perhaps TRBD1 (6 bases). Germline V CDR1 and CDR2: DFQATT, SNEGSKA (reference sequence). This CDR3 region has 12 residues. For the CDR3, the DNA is TGCAGCGAGATCAGGGGTAACTATGGCTACACCTTC. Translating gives CSEIRGNYGYTF.

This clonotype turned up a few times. The CDR3 spells CASTPGQVNTEAFF. The CDR3 DNA reads as TGTGCCAGCACCCCGGGACAGGTTAACACTGAAGCTTTCTTT. The rearrangement joins TRBV6-1 to TRBJ1-1; 8 nucleotides align to TRBD1. Trimming at V came to 7 bases and at J to 2 bases, leaving 6 bases not matched to a gene. The germline CDR1 and CDR2 sequences are MNHNS and SASEGT. The CDR3 totals 14 residues.

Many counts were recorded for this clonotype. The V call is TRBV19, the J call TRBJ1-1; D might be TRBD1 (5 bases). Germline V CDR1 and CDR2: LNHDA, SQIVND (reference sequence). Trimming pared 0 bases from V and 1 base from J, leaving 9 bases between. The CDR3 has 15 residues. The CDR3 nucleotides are TGTGCCAGTAGTATAGATTGGGGCGCGAACACTGAAGCTTTCTTT. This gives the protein CASSIDWGANTEAFF.

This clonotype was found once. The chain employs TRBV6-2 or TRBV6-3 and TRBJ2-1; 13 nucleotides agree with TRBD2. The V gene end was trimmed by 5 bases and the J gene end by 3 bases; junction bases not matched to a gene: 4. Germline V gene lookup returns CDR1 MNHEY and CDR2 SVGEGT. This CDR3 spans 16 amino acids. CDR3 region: CASSDRTSGSYNEQFF. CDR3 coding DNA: TGTGCCAGCAGTGACAGGACTAGCGGGAGCTACAATGAGCAGTTCTTC.

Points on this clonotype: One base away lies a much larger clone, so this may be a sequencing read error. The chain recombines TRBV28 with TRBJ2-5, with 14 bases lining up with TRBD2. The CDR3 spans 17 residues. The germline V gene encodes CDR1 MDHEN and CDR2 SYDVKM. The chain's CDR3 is CASESGTSGRVQEAQYF. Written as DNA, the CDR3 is TGTGCCAGCGAGTCCGGGACTAGCGGGAGAGTCCAAGAGGCCCAGTACTTC. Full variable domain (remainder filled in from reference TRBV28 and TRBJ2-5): DVKVTQSSRYLVKRTGEKVFLECVQDMDHENMFWYRQDPGLGLRLIYFSYDVKMKEKGDIPEGYSVSREKKERFSLILESASTNQTSMYLCASESGTSGRVQEAQYFGPGTRLLVL.

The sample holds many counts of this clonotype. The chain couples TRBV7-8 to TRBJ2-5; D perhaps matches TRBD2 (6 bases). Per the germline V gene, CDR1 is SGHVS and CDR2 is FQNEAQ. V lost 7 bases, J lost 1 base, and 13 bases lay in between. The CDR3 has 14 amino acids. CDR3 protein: CASNLQGLQETQYF. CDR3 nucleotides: TGTGCCAGCAATCTTCAGGGACTCCAAGAGACCCAGTACTTC.

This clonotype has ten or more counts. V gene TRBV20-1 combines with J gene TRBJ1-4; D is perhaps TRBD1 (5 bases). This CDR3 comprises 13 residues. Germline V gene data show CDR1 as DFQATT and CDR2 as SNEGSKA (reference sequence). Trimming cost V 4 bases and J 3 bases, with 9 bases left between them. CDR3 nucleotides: TGCAGTGCTATGCAGGGATCTAATGAAAAACTGTTTTTT. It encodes CSAMQGSNEKLFF.

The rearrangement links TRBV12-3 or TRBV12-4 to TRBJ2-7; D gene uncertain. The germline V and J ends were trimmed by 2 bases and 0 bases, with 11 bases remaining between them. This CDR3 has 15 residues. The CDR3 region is CASSLSQVGSYEQYF. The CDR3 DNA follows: TGTGCCAGCAGTTTATCGCAGGTGGGCTCCTACGAGCAGTACTTC.

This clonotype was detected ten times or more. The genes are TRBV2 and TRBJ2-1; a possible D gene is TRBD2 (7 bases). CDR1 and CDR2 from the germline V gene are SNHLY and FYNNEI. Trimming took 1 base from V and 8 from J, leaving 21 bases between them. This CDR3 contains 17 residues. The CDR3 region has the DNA TGTGCCAGCAGTGAAGAAGTTTTTGGGGGGGGCCATTATGAGCAGTTCTTC. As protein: CASSEEVFGGGHYEQFF.

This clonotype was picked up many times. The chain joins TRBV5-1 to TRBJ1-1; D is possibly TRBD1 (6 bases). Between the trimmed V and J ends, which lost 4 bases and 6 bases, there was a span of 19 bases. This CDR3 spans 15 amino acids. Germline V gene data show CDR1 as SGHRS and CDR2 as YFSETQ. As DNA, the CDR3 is TGCGCCAGCAGCGTAGACGCAGGGGACGTCTCTGAAGCTTTCTTT. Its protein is CASSVDAGDVSEAFF.

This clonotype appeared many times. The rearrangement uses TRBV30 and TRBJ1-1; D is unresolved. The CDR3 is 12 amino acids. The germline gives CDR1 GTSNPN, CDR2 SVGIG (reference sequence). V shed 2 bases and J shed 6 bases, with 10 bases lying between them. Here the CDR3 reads CAWSTRYAEAFF. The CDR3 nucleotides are TGTGCCTGGAGTACCCGTTACGCTGAAGCTTTCTTT.

In nucleotides, the CDR3 is TGCAGTGCTAGGACTGGCGGGAGGAATGAGCAGTTCTTC. Amino acids: CSARTGGRNEQFF. The chain has TRBV20-1 and TRBJ2-1, with TRBD2 identical over 8 bases. Losses at the gene ends were 3 bases for V and 7 bases for J; bases not matched to a gene: 5. The germline gives CDR1 DFQATT, CDR2 SNEGSKA (reference sequence). CDR3 length: 13 residues.

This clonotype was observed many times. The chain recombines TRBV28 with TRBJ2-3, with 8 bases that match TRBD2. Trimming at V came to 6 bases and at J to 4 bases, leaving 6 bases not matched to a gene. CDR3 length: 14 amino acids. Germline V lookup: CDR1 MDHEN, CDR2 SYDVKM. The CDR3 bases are TGTGCCAGCAGATTGGGACTAGGGTCAGATACGCAGTATTTT. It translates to CASRLGLGSDTQYF.

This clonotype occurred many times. Here the CDR3 DNA reads TGTGCCAGCAGCCGACGGACAGGGAACCCCTCGAACACCGGGGAGCTGTTTTTT. It translates to CASSRRTGNPSNTGELFF. The chain combines TRBV3-1 with TRBJ2-2; 8 bases fit TRBD1. CDR1 and CDR2 from the germline V gene are LGHDT and YNNKEL (reference sequence). This CDR3 has 18 amino acids. The V gene end was trimmed by 4 bases and the J gene end by 0 bases; junction bases not matched to a gene: 10.

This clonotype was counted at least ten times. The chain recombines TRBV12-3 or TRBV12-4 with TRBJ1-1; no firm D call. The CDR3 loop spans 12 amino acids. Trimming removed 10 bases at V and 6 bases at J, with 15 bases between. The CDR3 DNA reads TGTGCCACCGGCCCGCTTGGGGCTGAAGCTTTCTTT. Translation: CATGPLGAEAFF.

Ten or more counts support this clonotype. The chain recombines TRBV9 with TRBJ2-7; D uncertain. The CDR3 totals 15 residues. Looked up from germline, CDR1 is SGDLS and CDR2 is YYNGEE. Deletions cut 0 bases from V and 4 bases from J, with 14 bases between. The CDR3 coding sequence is TGTGCCAGCAGCGTAGCGACCGGAGCATATTACGAGCAGTACTTC. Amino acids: CASSVATGAYYEQYF.

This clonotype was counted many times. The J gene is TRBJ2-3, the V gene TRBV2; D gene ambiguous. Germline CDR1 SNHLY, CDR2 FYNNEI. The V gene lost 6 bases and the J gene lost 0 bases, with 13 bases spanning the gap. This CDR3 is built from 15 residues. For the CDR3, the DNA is TGTGCCAGCAGGGGAAGGTGGAAAAGCACAGATACGCAGTATTTT. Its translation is CASRGRWKSTDTQYF.

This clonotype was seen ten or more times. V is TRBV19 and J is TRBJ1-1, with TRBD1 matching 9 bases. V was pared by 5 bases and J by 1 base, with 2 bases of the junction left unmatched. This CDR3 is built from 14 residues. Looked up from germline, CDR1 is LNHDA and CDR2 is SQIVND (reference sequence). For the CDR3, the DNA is TGTGCCAGTAGTTGGGACAGGGCGAACACTGAAGCTTTCTTT. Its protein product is CASSWDRANTEAFF.

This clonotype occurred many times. The CDR3 loop reads CASSPGLALNKQYF. CDR3 nucleotides: TGTGCCAGCTCACCGGGACTAGCCTTAAACAAGCAGTACTTC. J is TRBJ2-7 and V is TRBV18; 9 nucleotides match TRBD2. Germline CDR1 KGHSH, CDR2 LQKENI. J was trimmed by 8 bases and V by 3 bases; bases with no gene match: 8. CDR3 length: 14 amino acids.

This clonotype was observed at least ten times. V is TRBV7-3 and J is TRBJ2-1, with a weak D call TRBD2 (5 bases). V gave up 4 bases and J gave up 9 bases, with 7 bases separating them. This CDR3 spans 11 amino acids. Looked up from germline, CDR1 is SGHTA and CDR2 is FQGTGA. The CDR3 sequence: CASSSGGEQFF. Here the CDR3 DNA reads TGTGCCAGCAGCTCTGGAGGTGAGCAGTTCTTC.

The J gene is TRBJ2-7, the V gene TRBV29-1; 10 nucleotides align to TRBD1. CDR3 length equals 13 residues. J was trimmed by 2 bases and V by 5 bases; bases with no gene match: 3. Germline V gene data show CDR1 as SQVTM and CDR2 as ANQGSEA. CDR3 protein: CSVKGTGAYEQYF. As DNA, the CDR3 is TGCAGCGTTAAAGGGACAGGGGCCTACGAGCAGTACTTC.